This TCR beta chain originates from a study of early T cells in non-severe SARS-CoV-2 infection. Attached unique molecular identifiers marked individual cDNA molecules. TCRdb reanalysed the 5' RACE reads using MiXCR and keeps one entry per CDR3 protein. The sample shows more than 50,000 distinct CDR3 sequences, around 12% of them seen only once. This clonotype was recorded a few times. In germline, CDR1 is LNHDA, CDR2 SQIVND (reference sequence). The CDR3 is 13 residues long. Trimming cost V 8 bases and J 8 bases, with 15 bases left between them. Source material: whole blood. This TCR came from an adult who was a healthcare worker with PCR-confirmed SARS-CoV-2 infection or an uninfected control (not recorded which). The chain uses TRBV19 and TRBJ1-4; D remains unclear. Here the CDR3 DNA reads TGTGCCAGTGCTGACGGGAGAGTGGAAAAACTGTTTTTT. Residues: CASADGRVEKLFF.